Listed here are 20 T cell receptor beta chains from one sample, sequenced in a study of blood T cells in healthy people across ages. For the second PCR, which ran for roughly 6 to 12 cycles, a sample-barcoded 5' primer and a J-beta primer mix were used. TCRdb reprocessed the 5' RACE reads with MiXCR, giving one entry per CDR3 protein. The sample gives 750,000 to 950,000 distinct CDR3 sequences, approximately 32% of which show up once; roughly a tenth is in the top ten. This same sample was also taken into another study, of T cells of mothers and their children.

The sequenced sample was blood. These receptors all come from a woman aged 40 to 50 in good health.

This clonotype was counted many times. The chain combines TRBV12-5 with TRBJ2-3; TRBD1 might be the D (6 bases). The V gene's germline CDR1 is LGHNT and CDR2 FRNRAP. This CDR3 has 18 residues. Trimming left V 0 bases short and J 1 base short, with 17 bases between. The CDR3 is CASGLVPPRDKGTDTQYF. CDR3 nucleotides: TGTGCTAGTGGTTTGGTCCCGCCCCGGGACAAGGGCACAGATACGCAGTATTTT.

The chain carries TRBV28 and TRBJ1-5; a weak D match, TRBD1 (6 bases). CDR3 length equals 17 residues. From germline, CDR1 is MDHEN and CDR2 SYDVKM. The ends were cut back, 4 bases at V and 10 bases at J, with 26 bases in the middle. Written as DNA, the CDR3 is TGTGCCAGCAGTTCAGGATTCCTTTGGACAGCCCCAGTTCCCCAGCATTTT. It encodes CASSSGFLWTAPVPQHF.

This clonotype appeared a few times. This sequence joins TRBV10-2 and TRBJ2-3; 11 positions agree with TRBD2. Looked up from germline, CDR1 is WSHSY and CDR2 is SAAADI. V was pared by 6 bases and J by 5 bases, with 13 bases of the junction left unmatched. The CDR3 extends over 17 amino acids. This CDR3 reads CASRESLAGGAGDTQYF. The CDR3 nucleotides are TGCGCCAGCAGGGAATCTCTAGCGGGGGGAGCGGGAGATACGCAGTATTTT.

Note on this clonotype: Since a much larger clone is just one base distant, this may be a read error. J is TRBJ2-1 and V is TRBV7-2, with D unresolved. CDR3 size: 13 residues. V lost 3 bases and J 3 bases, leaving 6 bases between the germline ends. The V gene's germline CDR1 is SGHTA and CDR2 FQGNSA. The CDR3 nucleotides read TGTGCCAGCAGCTTCATTATCTACAATGAGCAGTTCTTC. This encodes CASSFIIYNEQFF.

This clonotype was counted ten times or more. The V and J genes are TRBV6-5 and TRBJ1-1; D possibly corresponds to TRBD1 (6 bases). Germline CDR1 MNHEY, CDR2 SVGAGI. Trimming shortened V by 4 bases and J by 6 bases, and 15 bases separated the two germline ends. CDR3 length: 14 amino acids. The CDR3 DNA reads TGTGCCAGCAGTTCACAGGGAAGGTCCGCTGAAGCTTTCTTT. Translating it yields CASSSQGRSAEAFF.

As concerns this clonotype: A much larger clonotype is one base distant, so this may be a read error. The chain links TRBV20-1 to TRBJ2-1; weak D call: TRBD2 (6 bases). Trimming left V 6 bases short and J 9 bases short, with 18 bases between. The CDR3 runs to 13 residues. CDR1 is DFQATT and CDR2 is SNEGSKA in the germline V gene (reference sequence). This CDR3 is CSAGRSGVGEQFF. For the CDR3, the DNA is TGCAGTGCAGGGCGCTCGGGGGTAGGTGAGCAGTTCTTC.

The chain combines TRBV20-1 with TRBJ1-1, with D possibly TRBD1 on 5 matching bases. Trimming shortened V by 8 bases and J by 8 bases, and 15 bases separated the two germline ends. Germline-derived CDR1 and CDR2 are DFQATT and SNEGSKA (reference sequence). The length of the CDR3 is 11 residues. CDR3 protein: CSQRRGREAFF. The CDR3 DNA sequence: TGCAGTCAGAGGAGGGGTAGGGAAGCTTTCTTT.

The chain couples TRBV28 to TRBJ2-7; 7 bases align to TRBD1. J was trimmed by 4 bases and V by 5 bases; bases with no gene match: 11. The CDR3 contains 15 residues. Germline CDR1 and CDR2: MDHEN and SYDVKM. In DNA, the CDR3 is TGTGCCAGCAGTCTACCGGGACAGACAATTTACGAGCAGTACTTC. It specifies CASSLPGQTIYEQYF.

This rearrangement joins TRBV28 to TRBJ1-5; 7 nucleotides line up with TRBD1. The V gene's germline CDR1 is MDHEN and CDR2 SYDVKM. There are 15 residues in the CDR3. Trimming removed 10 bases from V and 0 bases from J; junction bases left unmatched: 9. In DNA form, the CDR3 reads TGTGCCATCCAGGGGGAGGGCTATAGCAATCAGCCCCAGCATTTT. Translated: CAIQGEGYSNQPQHF. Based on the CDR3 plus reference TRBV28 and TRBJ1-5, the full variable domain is DVKVTQSSRYLVKRTGEKVFLECVQDMDHENMFWYRQDPGLGLRLIYFSYDVKMKEKGDIPEGYSVSREKKERFSLILESASTNQTSMYLCAIQGEGYSNQPQHFGDGTRLSIL.

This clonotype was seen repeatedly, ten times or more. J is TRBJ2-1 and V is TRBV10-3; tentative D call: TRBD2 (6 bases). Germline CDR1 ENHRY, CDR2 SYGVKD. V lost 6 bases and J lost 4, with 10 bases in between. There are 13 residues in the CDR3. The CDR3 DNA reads TGTGCCATCAGCGGGACTTTGTACAATGAGCAGTTCTTC. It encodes CAISGTLYNEQFF.

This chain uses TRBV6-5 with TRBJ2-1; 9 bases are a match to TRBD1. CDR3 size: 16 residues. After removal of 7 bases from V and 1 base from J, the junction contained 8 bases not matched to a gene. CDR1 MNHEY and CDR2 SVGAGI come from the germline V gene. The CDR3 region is CASTLTGTGSYNEQFF. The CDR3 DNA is TGTGCCAGCACCCTCACCGGGACAGGGTCCTACAATGAGCAGTTCTTC.

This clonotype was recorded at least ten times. The CDR3 here is CASSDVQGAIYGYTF. CDR3 DNA: TGTGCCAGCAGTGACGTGCAGGGGGCAATCTATGGCTACACCTTC. The J gene is TRBJ1-2, the V gene TRBV6-2 or TRBV6-3; 8 bases map to TRBD1. The germline V gene has CDR1 MNHEY and CDR2 SVGEGT. The ends lost 5 bases at V and 4 bases at J; junction bases unmatched: 9. The CDR3 has 15 amino acids.

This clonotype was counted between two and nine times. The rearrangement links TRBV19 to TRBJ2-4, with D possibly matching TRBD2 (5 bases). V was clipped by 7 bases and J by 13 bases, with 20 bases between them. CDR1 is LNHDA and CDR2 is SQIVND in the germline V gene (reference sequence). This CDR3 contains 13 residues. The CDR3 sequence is CASNAVGVLEQYF. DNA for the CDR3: TGTGCCAGTAACGCCGTGGGAGTTTTGGAGCAGTACTTC.

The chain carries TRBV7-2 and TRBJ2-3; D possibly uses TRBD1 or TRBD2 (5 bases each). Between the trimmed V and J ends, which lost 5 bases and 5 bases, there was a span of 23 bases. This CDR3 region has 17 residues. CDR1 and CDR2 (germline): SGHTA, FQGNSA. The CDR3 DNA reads TGTGCCAGCAGCGAAAAGGGGCTAGCCATCGGGTTAGATACGCAGTATTTT. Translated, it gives CASSEKGLAIGLDTQYF.

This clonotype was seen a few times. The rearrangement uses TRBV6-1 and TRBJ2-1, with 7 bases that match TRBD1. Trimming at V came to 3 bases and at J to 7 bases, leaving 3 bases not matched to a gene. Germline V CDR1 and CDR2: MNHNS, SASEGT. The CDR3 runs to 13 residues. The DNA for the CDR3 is TGTGCCAGCAGTGAGGACAGGTGGAATGAGCAGTTCTTC. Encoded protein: CASSEDRWNEQFF.

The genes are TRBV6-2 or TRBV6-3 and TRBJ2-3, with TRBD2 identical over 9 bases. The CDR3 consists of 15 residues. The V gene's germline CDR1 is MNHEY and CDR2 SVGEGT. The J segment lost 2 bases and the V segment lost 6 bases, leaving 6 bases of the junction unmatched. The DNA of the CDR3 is TGTGCCAGCAGGCCCAGCGGGGGGCCCACAGATACGCAGTATTTT. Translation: CASRPSGGPTDTQYF.

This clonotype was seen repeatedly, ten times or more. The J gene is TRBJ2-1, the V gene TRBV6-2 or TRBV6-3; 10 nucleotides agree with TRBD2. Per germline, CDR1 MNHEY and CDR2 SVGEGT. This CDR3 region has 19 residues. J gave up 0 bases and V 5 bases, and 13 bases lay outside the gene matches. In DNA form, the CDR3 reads TGTGCCAGCAGTGCAAGAGTTCTAGCGGGGGAGAGCTCCTACAATGAGCAGTTCTTC. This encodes CASSARVLAGESSYNEQFF.

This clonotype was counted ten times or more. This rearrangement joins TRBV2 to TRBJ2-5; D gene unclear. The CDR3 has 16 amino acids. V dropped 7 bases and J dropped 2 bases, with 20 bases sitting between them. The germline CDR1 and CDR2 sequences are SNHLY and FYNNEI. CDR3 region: CASIPTGPQEQETQYF. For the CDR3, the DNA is TGTGCCAGCATCCCCACCGGGCCCCAGGAACAAGAGACCCAGTACTTC. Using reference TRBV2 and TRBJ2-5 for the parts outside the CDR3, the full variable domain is EPEVTQTPSHQVTQMGQEVILRCVPISNHLYFYWYRQILGQKVEFLVSFYNNEISEKSEIFDDQFSVERPDGSNFTLKIRSTKLEDSAMYFCASIPTGPQEQETQYFGPGTRLLVL.

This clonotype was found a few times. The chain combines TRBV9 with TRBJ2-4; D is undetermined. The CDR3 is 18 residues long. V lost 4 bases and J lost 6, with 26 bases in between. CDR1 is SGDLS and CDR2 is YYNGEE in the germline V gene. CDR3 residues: CASSSQPRAPYGGNIQYF. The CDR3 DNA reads TGTGCCAGCAGCTCCCAGCCCCGGGCCCCGTATGGTGGAAACATTCAGTACTTC.

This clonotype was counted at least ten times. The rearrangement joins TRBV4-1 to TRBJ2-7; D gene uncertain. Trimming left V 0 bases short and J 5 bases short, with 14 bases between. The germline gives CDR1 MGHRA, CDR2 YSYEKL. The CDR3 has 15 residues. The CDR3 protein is CASSQERLAVHEQYF. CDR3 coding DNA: TGCGCCAGCAGCCAAGAGAGATTGGCTGTCCACGAGCAGTACTTC.